Reported below is one T cell receptor beta chain. The target antigen is unknown. The read halts 3 residues ahead of the CDR3 end, with the missing end drawn from the germline J gene. Both groups were predominantly of Caucasian heritage. Per germline, CDR1 SGHDT and CDR2 YYEEEE. CDR3 length: 14 amino acids. Produced via immunoSEQ multiplex PCR; TCRdb's table is partial and in-frame only. Sampling found about 52,000 clones, none seen once. These data originate in a study of T cell clonality in common variable immunodeficiency. Regarding the study as a whole: Compared with controls, CVID subjects had fewer shared TCRbeta clones. TCRbeta clonality was increased in CVID versus healthy controls.

Sequencing was done on a sample of peripheral blood mononuclear cells. The chain uses TRBV5-6 and TRBJ2-4, with D perhaps TRBD1 (5 bases). This clonotype was sampled from a person between 18 and 75 years old in good health. The sequenced part of the CDR3 DNA is TGTGCCAGCAGCTGGGAAGGGGCCCGCTATGGT. Its protein product is CASSWEGARYG. The whole CDR3 protein reads CASSWEGARYGQYF.